This T cell receptor beta chain is from a study of tumor and adjacent non-tumor tissue in lung cancer. Overall study: Stage I to III disease affected 9 to 10 men and roughly 5 women aged about 31 to 80.

On this clonotype itself: Its antigen is still unknown.

V was pared by 7 bases and J by 4 bases, with 13 bases between. Germline CDR1 and CDR2: LNHDA and SQIVND (reference sequence). The length of the CDR3 is 13 residues. General study points: Tumor tissue had significantly higher TCR diversity than normal lung. Patients with more diverse tumor TCRs had worse survival.

TCRbeta libraries were built with three rounds of nested PCR, modified from ARM-PCR. Each CDR3 protein is one row after TCRdb ran MiXCR on the multiplex PCR reads. The sample consists of over 80,000 distinct CDR3 sequences, about 77% of them appearing once. RNA was extracted from bulk tissue without any cell sorting. Distant lung tissue was collected more than 3 cm away from the tumor edge. J is TRBJ1-1 and V is TRBV19; D gene unclear. The source is a woman aged 50 to 60 with non-small cell lung cancer. The sequenced material came from distant non-tumor lung tissue. This CDR3 is CASKCFGGTEAFF. CDR3 bases: TGTGCCAGTAAATGTTTCGGAGGCACTGAAGCTTTCTTT.